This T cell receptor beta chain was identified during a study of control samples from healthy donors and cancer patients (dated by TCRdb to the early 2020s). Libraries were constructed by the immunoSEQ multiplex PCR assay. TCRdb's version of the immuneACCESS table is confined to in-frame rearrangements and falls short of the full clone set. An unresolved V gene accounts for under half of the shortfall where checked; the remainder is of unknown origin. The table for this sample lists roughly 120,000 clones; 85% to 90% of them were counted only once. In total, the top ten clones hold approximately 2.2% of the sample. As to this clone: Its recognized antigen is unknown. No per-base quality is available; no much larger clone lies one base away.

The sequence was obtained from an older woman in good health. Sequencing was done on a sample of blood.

The CDR3 protein: CASSLGSGGRYEQYF. Here is the DNA: TGTGCCAGCAGCTTAGGTAGCGGGGGGCGATACGAGCAGTACTTC. Recombination connected TRBV11-2 to TRBJ2-7; 10 central nucleotides agree with TRBD2. The V end gives up 1 base and the J end 4 bases, leaving 4 bases in the junction not matched to a gene. From cysteine to phenylalanine, the CDR3 is 15 amino acids long. Only CDR3 DNA remains: 45 bases, in frame from the first base. Via the germline V gene, CDR1 is SGHAT and CDR2 FQNNGV.